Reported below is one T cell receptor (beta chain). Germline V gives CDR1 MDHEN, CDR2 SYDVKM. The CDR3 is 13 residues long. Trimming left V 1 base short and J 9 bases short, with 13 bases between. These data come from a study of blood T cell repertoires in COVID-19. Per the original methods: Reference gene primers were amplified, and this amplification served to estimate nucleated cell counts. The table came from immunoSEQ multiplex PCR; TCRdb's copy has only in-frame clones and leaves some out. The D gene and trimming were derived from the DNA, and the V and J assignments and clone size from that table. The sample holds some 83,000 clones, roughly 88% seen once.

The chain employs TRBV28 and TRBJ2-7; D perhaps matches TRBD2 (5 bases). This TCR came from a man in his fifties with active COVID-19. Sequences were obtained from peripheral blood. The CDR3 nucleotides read TGTGCCAGCAGTTTATCGGATGAGGAGGCGCAGTACTTC. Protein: CASSLSDEEAQYF. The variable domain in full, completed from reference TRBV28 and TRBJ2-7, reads DVKVTQSSRYLVKRTGEKVFLECVQDMDHENMFWYRQDPGLGLRLIYFSYDVKMKEKGDIPEGYSVSREKKERFSLILESASTNQTSMYLCASSLSDEEAQYFGPGTRLTVT.